Below are 22 T cell receptor beta chains sequenced from a single sample in a study of Tregs in tolerant kidney transplant recipients. Profiling relied on immunoSEQ multiplex PCR, and the TCRdb table lists in-frame clones only, not all of them. Recorded for this sample: some 30,000 clones. Mixed chimerism was transient after nonmyeloablative marrow transplants from related graft donors. The sequencing used CD4+ T cells from blood (PBMCs), collected 24 months after the transplant. The receptors derive from a human patient who received a combined kidney and bone marrow transplant. The graft donor may account for some of the T cells.

About this clone itself: The read comes to an end 3 residues before the CDR3 does, leaving the germline J gene to fill in the end. V gene TRBV2 combines with J gene TRBJ2-5, with 7 bases identical to TRBD2. CDR1 and CDR2 from the germline V gene are SNHLY and FYNNEI. This CDR3 contains 13 residues. V gave up 4 bases and J gave up 2 bases; unmatched junction bases: 1. The sequenced CDR3 bases are TGTGCCAGCAGTGTCGGGGGGCAAGAGACC. Translation gives CASSVGGQET. The entire CDR3 is CASSVGGQETQYF.

Note on this clone: Read coverage stops 3 residues before the CDR3 terminus; the germline J gene supplies the remainder. The chain uses TRBV19 and TRBJ1-1; the D is unclear. Germline V gene data show CDR1 as LNHDA and CDR2 as SQIVND (reference sequence). The CDR3 spans 17 residues. V lost 4 bases to trimming and J lost 2 bases, with 20 bases between them. CDR3 region: CASSSRKDFNLNTEAFF. The covered CDR3 bases are TGTGCCAGTAGTAGTCGTAAAGACTTCAACCTAAACACTGAA.

This CDR3 is CASSIGAGQETQYF. The DNA read from the CDR3 is TGTGCCAGTAGTATTGGAGCGGGGCAAGAGACC. The chain is built from TRBV19 and TRBJ2-5; 7 bases align to TRBD2. With the read ending 3 residues before the CDR3 end, the germline J gene is used to fill in that end. CDR1 and CDR2 (germline): LNHDA, SQIVND (reference sequence). The CDR3 covers 14 residues. After removal of 3 bases from V and 2 bases from J, the junction contained 3 bases not matched to a gene.

A note on this clone: The read finishes 3 residues shy of the CDR3 end, and the germline J gene is used to complete it. V usage is TRBV20-1 and J usage is TRBJ2-7; 10 nucleotides line up with TRBD2. CDR1 DFQATT and CDR2 SNEGSKA come from the germline V gene (reference sequence). Unmatched junction bases numbered 11, after V lost 6 bases and J lost 3 bases. CDR3 size: 15 residues. CDR3 DNA, as far as it was read: TGCAGTGCAATAAACCCCCTAGCGGGAGACTACGAG. Translation gives CSAINPLAGDYE. The complete CDR3 reads CSAINPLAGDYEQYF.

For this clone: The sequenced fragment ends 3 residues before the CDR3 boundary, so the rest is inferred from the germline J gene. The V gene is TRBV19, the J gene TRBJ2-7; 7 bases are a match to TRBD1. Germline loops: CDR1 LNHDA, CDR2 SQIVND (reference sequence). The CDR3 length is 14 residues. The ends lost 3 bases at V and 0 bases at J; junction bases unmatched: 2. This CDR3 reads CASSMTGSSYEQYF. The CDR3 bases that were read are TGTGCCAGTAGTATGACAGGGAGCTCCTACGAG.

As to this clone: The missing CDR3 end, 3 residues past where the read stops, is filled in from the germline J gene. The chain joins TRBV18 to TRBJ1-5, with D perhaps TRBD1 (6 bases). CDR3 length: 15 residues. Trimming cost V 6 bases and J 5 bases, with 17 bases left between them. The germline CDR1 and CDR2 sequences are KGHSH and LQKENI. CDR3 sequence reads: CASSRGTPRDQPQHF. CDR3 DNA, as far as it was read: TGTGCCAGCTCCCGCGGGACACCCAGGGATCAGCCC.

Worth noting for this clone: Read sequence stops 3 residues before the CDR3 end, and the germline J gene provides the missing end. V usage is TRBV11-1 and J usage is TRBJ2-7; 12 bases fit TRBD2. J gave up 4 bases and V 5 bases, and 6 bases lay outside the gene matches. CDR3 length: 15 amino acids. Germline assignment: CDR1 SGHAT and CDR2 FQDESV (reference sequence). The CDR3 bases that were read are TGTGCCAGCAGCCCAACGACTAGCGGGAGTTACGAG. Residues: CASSPTTSGSYE. The complete CDR3 sequence is CASSPTTSGSYEQYF. Full variable domain (missing parts from reference TRBV11-1 and TRBJ2-7): EAEVAQSPRYKITEKSQAVAFWCDPISGHATLYWYRQILGQGPELLVQFQDESVVDDSQLPKDRFSAERLKGVDSTLKIQPAELGDSAMYLCASSPTTSGSYEQYFGPGTRLTVT.

Notes on this clone: The read ends 3 residues shy of where the CDR3 ends; the end is completed using the germline J gene. The chain is built from TRBV19 and TRBJ2-4; D remains ambiguous. Trimming took 5 bases from V and 0 from J, leaving 11 bases between them. Germline loops: CDR1 LNHDA, CDR2 SQIVND (reference sequence). CDR3 length: 15 residues. The CDR3 region is CASSPTTLAKNIQYF. CDR3 DNA (partial): TGTGCCAGTAGTCCTACGACACTAGCCAAAAACATT.

Points on this clone: Coverage ceases 3 residues before the CDR3 finishes, and the germline J gene fills in the end. The chain is built from TRBV6-1 and TRBJ1-5, with no clear D. The CDR3 loop spans 14 amino acids. Trimming shortened V by 4 bases and J by 5 bases, and 12 bases separated the two germline ends. CDR1 and CDR2 from the germline V gene are MNHNS and SASEGT. The CDR3 spells CASSAQVGDQPQHF. The part of the CDR3 DNA that was read is TGTGCCAGCAGTGCCCAGGTGGGCGATCAGCCC.

Regarding this clone: Read sequence stops 3 residues before the CDR3 end, and the germline J gene provides the missing end. V gene TRBV20-1 combines with J gene TRBJ2-2; maybe TRBD1 (5 bases). Germline assignment: CDR1 DFQATT and CDR2 SNEGSKA (reference sequence). V shed 0 bases and J shed 9 bases, with 17 bases lying between them. CDR3 length equals 15 residues. Here the CDR3 reads CSARDKSQGGRELFF. The covered CDR3 bases are TGCAGTGCTAGAGATAAGAGTCAGGGTGGACGGGAG.

Turning to this clone: The read finishes 3 residues shy of the CDR3 end, and the germline J gene is used to complete it. The chain is built from TRBV6-2 or TRBV6-3 and TRBJ2-7, with 11 bases that match TRBD2. The trim removed 1 base at V and 2 bases at J, leaving 1 base unmatched. Germline loops: CDR1 MNHEY, CDR2 SVGEGT. The CDR3 covers 15 residues. The CDR3 bases that were read are TGTGCCAGCAGTTACTTAGCGGGAGGGCCCTACGAG. Translation gives CASSYLAGGPYE. The full CDR3 protein reads CASSYLAGGPYEQYF.

As regards this clone: The sequence runs out 3 residues before the end of the CDR3; the remainder is reconstructed from the germline J gene. The rearrangement links TRBV7-8 to TRBJ2-2, with TRBD2 as a possible D gene (5 bases). The CDR3 contains 13 residues. CDR1 is SGHVS and CDR2 is FQNEAQ in the germline V gene. Deletions cut 8 bases from V and 4 bases from J, with 11 bases between. CDR3 region: CASQPRATGELFF. CDR3 DNA (partial): TGTGCCAGCCAACCGCGGGCCACCGGGGAG. Filled out from reference TRBV7-8 and TRBJ2-2, the complete variable domain reads GAGVSQSPRYKVAKRGQDVALRCDPISGHVSLFWYQQALGQGPEFLTYFQNEAQLDKSGLPSDRFFAERPEGSVSTLKIQRTQQEDSAVYLCASQPRATGELFFGEGSRLTVL.

As regards this clone: The read terminates 3 residues ahead of where the CDR3 ends, so the germline J gene completes it. V and J are TRBV5-5 and TRBJ1-1, with D possibly TRBD1 on 5 matching bases. V dropped 4 bases and J dropped 2 bases, with 9 bases sitting between them. This CDR3 comprises 13 residues. Germline values: CDR1 SGHKS, CDR2 YYEKEE (reference sequence). CDR3 DNA, as far as it was read: TGTGCCAGCAGCCCCCAGGGTAACACTGAA. Its protein is CASSPQGNTE. The entire CDR3 sequence reads CASSPQGNTEAFF.

Concerning this clone: The CDR3 end lies 3 residues beyond the end of the read and is filled in from the germline J gene. The chain links TRBV7-2 to TRBJ2-2; 9 bases match TRBD1. This CDR3 has 14 amino acids. V was pared by 6 bases and J by 7 bases, with 6 bases of the junction left unmatched. Germline V lookup: CDR1 SGHTA, CDR2 FQGNSA. CDR3 DNA (partial): TGTGCCAGCAGAGAACAGGGGGCTGGCGGGGAG. Its protein product is CASREQGAGGE. The whole CDR3 is CASREQGAGGELFF.

Comments on this clone: The read stops 3 residues short of the end of the CDR3; the missing end is completed from the germline J gene. The chain recombines TRBV19 with TRBJ2-5; 10 bases fit TRBD2. V lost 5 bases, J lost 5 bases, and 8 bases stayed unmatched. The CDR3 length is 15 residues. CDR1 and CDR2 from the germline V gene are LNHDA and SQIVND (reference sequence). CDR3: CASSRLAGVYETQYF. The CDR3 DNA, read in part, is TGTGCCAGTAGTCGGCTAGCGGGAGTTTATGAGACC.

The CDR3 loop is CASSEGRPFYEQYF. The sequenced part of the CDR3 DNA is TGTGCCAGCAGTGAGGGCAGGCCATTCTACGAG. V usage is TRBV2 and J usage is TRBJ2-7; D ambiguous. With the read ending 3 residues before the CDR3 end, the germline J gene is used to fill in that end. CDR1 is SNHLY and CDR2 is FYNNEI in the germline V gene. The germline V and J ends were trimmed by 3 bases and 3 bases, with 12 bases remaining between them. The CDR3 has 14 amino acids.

To note about this clone: The DNA ends 3 residues before the CDR3 does, and the rest of the CDR3 is filled in from the germline J gene. V and J are TRBV5-1 and TRBJ1-3, with TRBD1 matching over 7 bases. Germline V gives CDR1 SGHRS, CDR2 YFSETQ. The CDR3 consists of 16 residues. V was pared by 3 bases and J by 4 bases, with 10 bases of the junction left unmatched. The CDR3: CASSSNRGAPGNTIYF. The CDR3 DNA, read in part, is TGCGCCAGCAGCTCCAACAGGGGCGCGCCGGGAAACACC.

Worth noting for this clone: The CDR3 end is not reached by the read, which stops 3 residues before it; the germline J gene fills it in. This chain joins TRBV20-1 and TRBJ2-7; D is perhaps TRBD1 (6 bases). Trimming left V 0 bases short and J 4 bases short, with 10 bases between. CDR1 and CDR2 from the germline V gene are DFQATT and SNEGSKA (reference sequence). The CDR3 spans 13 residues. Here the CDR3 reads CSARDRQGYEQYF. The CDR3 bases that were read are TGCAGTGCTAGAGATAGGCAGGGGTACGAG.

Details on this clone: The read halts 3 residues ahead of the CDR3 end, with the missing end drawn from the germline J gene. This sequence joins TRBV7-9 and TRBJ1-5; D ambiguous. Germline values: CDR1 SEHNR, CDR2 FQNEAQ (reference sequence). The CDR3 covers 14 residues. V was clipped by 1 base and J by 3 bases, with 7 bases between them. The CDR3 sequence: CASSLGRLNQPQHF. The covered CDR3 bases are TGTGCCAGCAGCTTAGGCAGACTCAATCAGCCC.

In regard to this clone: Sequencing ends 3 residues short of the CDR3 end; the germline J gene provides the rest. The rearrangement uses TRBV10-2 and TRBJ2-5; D might be TRBD1 or TRBD2, each matching 5 bases. Germline V lookup: CDR1 WSHSY, CDR2 SAAADI. Trimming shortened V by 7 bases and J by 5 bases, and 17 bases separated the two germline ends. This CDR3 spans 14 amino acids. Incomplete CDR3 DNA: TGCGCCAGCAACAAACGAGGGGTAAGGGAGACC. Its protein product is CASNKRGVRET. The CDR3 reads in full as CASNKRGVRETQYF.

With regard to this clone: The read stops 3 residues short of the end of the CDR3; the missing end is completed from the germline J gene. The chain has TRBV20-1 and TRBJ2-7; 10 bases are a match to TRBD2. Looked up from germline, CDR1 is DFQATT and CDR2 is SNEGSKA (reference sequence). The CDR3 is made up of 13 amino acids. This chain's CDR3 is CSPQLAGVLEQYF. CDR3 DNA, as far as it was read: TGCAGCCCCCAGCTAGCGGGAGTTCTCGAG.

About this clone itself: Read data end 3 residues before the CDR3 end; the end is taken from the germline J gene. The chain carries TRBV11-2 and TRBJ2-1; TRBD1 aligns across 7 bases. With 4 bases clipped from V and 6 bases from J, the junction kept 6 bases outside the gene matches. CDR1 SGHAT and CDR2 FQNNGV come from the germline V gene. The CDR3 is 14 amino acids. CDR3 sequence reads: CASSSEQGRNEQFF. CDR3 DNA, as far as it was read: TGTGCCAGCAGCTCCGAACAGGGGCGCAATGAG.